This paragraph reports one T cell receptor (beta chain). Its antigen is unknown. No base qualities exist here, and no much larger clone lies one base off it. The sample comes from a study of cytomegalovirus exposure and HLA in healthy donors (dated 2017 in TCRdb). For the study in its entirety: According to an earlier analysis of 587 of the donors, some 180 million T cells yielded roughly 110 million unique TCR beta sequences and 276 Gb of sequence data. On average, about 240,000 unique TCR beta nucleotide sequences were sequenced per donor among several hundred genotyped donors of the cohort, with roughly 18% of those sequences being non-productive. A later genetic analysis used genome-wide SNP genotypes for 398 of the 666 donors, treating that subset as a discovery cohort. Every repertoire in the discovery cohort had been generated on one and the same sequencing platform. Both class I and class II loci were covered by HLA typing, at four-digit resolution. Typing coverage varied by locus: roughly 620-640 donors for A, B, C, DRB1 and DQB1; 500 to 550 for DQA1; approximately 610 for DPA1; about 450 for DPB1. The study aimed to test whether cataloging public T cell receptors could reveal signatures of past pathogen exposure. The T cell repertoires of about 700 subjects were profiled by immunosequencing and related to cytomegalovirus serostatus. Of the roughly 400 genotyped donors, over 70% fell in the genetic ancestry cluster associated with self-reported Caucasian donors. Roughly 300 gigabases of sequencing data and approximately 93 million unique TCR sequences were included in an early release covering roughly 600 HLA-typed donors. In a later analysis, previously published TCR beta repertoires from 666 donors were re-analyzed and high-resolution HLA genotyping was added so that TCR occurrence patterns could be studied. The study combined high-throughput TCR immunosequencing, statistical association of individual TCRs with disease status, and machine learning to predict cytomegalovirus infection status. Rather than using new phenotypic data, the later analysis identified candidate immune exposures from TCR beta sequences and from how often those sequences occurred across donors. A separate validation cohort of some 130 different subjects was used in addition to the roughly 670-subject first cohort. Four or five DR-DQ haplotypes were treated as single units for association and clustering because of strong linkage in the cohort. Donor age, sex, ethnicity and CMV serostatus were collected together with the repertoire data. An earlier analysis of more than 450 of the donors used high-throughput TCR beta sequencing to judge whether each TCR beta V gene segment behaved as functional or pseudogenic.

The cohort consisted of more than 650 healthy bone marrow donors. Cohort members were all nominally healthy when sampled, although unrecorded immune exposures were likely present. The donor was CMV seronegative and was included in the group of about 400 seronegative cohort members. Every donor gave a peripheral blood sample, and the peripheral blood mononuclear cells from that sample were used for TCR beta sequencing. Genomic DNA was extracted from the blood cell samples with the Qiagen DNeasy Blood Extraction Kit. The junction shows trimming of 4 bases on V and 6 bases on J, plus 16 bases between the germline ends. The CDR1 and CDR2 encoded by the germline V gene (reference sequence) are LNHNV and YYDKDF. The CDR3 holds 15 amino acids from the cysteine to the phenylalanine. Only the CDR3 portion is preserved as DNA: 45 bases, with reading frame beginning at the first base. General findings and caveats noted by the study authors: In a later genetic analysis, a missense DCLRE1C variant was associated with V-gene and J-gene trimming of TCR beta chains, and the association was replicated in an independent cohort. The cohort was sequenced for TCR beta chains only, and without alpha or paired-chain data the features that could be detected were limited. Over 15 rarely observed V segments, including chromosome 9 orphons, were excluded from the earlier analysis of about 610 of the donors because counts were too low. In an earlier analysis of approximately 590 of the donors, most TCR beta V segments appeared in productive rearrangements about 87% or about 30% of the time, broadly matching IMGT annotations. At a false discovery rate of 0.05, a later analysis linked around 17,000 TCR beta sequences to specific HLA alleles. A further reported finding was that TCR beta sequences accurately predicted the HLA-A and HLA-B alleles for most subjects in the first cohort. While some public TCRs were present in many individuals, most TCR sequences turned up only very rarely across donors. According to a later analysis, most CMV-associated TCR beta chains appeared to be HLA-restricted, and the HLA associations seemed to be driven largely by CMV exposure. Correlated functional status among segregating V segments might reflect linkage disequilibrium, but an unknown experimental factor could not be ruled out. Because HLA typing was missing for some donors at each locus, association tests included only the typed subset. The classifier was reported to diagnose cytomegalovirus status with high specificity and sensitivity in both the original cohort and the validation cohort. The sequencing pipeline was judged likely to have produced a cluster of highly shared sequence variants as a technical artifact. According to the authors, the approach could potentially be generalized to other disease states and immunological phenotypes. According to a later analysis, parvovirus B19, influenza, CMV and Epstein-Barr virus appeared linked to several top co-occurrence clusters. When HLA alleles, especially DR and DQ, strongly co-occurred, TCR associations were difficult to assign to individual alleles. Immune exposure information for the cohort was limited to CMV serostatus. In a later analysis, the rate of TCR association differed among HLA loci, with DRB1 alleles having the most associated TCRs and HLA-C alleles having the fewest. The presence/absence analyses assumed that sequencing depth was roughly uniform across donors, and that assumption may not be true. A later genetic analysis reported fewer N-insertions in productive TCRs among donors in an Asian-associated ancestry cluster than the roughly 620-donor mean. In a later analysis, HLA-associated TCR beta chains showed more clonal expansion and lower generation probabilities than non-associated chains that were equally common. In vitro tests confirmed that a few of the cytomegalovirus-associated TCR beta chains recognize cytomegalovirus antigens. The 87-base-pair reads could not distinguish some IMGT-functional V segments, including TRBV6-2 and TRBV6-3, so those segments were excluded. The study listed approximately 150 TCR beta chains as associated with cytomegalovirus.

The library was made by the immunoSEQ multiplex PCR assay. For the multiplex PCR, a mixture combining 60 forward primers for TCR Vbeta segments and 13 reverse primers for TCR Jbeta segments was used. A multiplex PCR assay on genomic DNA amplified the CDR3 region of rearranged TCR beta genes. On the Illumina HiSeq System, the amplified TCR beta libraries were sequenced as 87-base-pair reads. In the original analysis: A later analysis counted approximately 84 million unique TCR beta chains across the 650 to 800 repertoires, and around 9.9 million of these chains were shared by at least two donors. To remove PCR and sequencing errors, raw reads were error-corrected and collapsed into unique sequences using a nearest-neighbor algorithm that merged closely related sequences. V, D and J gene segments were assigned by aligning CDR3 sequences to IMGT reference sequences. For a sequence to be retained, a match of at least six nucleotides to both a V gene segment and a J gene segment was required. A rearrangement was called productive if the CDR3 had no stop codons and remained in frame with V and J, and every other rearrangement was called non-productive. Following IMGT convention, CDR3 was defined as the stretch from the second conserved V-encoded cysteine up to the conserved J-encoded phenylalanine. Sequences without an unambiguous match to a single V gene segment were excluded from the earlier analysis of approximately 600 of the donors. An earlier analysis of 587 of the donors called V segments functional above 56.7% productive rearrangements and segregating when the between-donor standard deviation exceeded 5%. A statistical classification framework was built for diagnosing cytomegalovirus status from the catalog of TCR beta chain sequences. V and J gene assignment, in a later analysis, came from comparing TCR nucleotide sequences with IMGT/GENE-DB human TR gene sequences. In a later analysis, CDR3 sequences and most-parsimonious VDJ recombination scenarios were assigned using the TCRdist pipeline. In a later analysis, every TCR beta chain was defined by the combination of its CDR3 amino acid sequence and its V-gene family, and reads without a unique V-gene family were dropped. To address suspected cross-contamination and a sequencing artifact, a later analysis removed 550 to 750 highly shared, low-generation-probability nucleotide sequences. In a later analysis, a clonal expansion index for each public chain was calculated from normalized within-repertoire ranks of inferred template counts. Generation probabilities in a later analysis came from a VDJ recombination model fitted to out-of-frame rearrangements, and those results were checked against IGoR. Hypergeometric tests were used in a later analysis to score TCR-TCR, TCR-HLA and TCR-CMV co-occurrence, with a repertoire-size bias correction applied to the TCR pairs. To estimate false discovery rates, a later analysis permuted the HLA or CMV assignments 20 times. In a later analysis, co-occurring TCRs were grouped with DBSCAN, and TCRdist sequence similarity was added when clustering was performed within HLA-allele-positive subsets. For co-occurrence clustering, repertoires with fewer than 30,000 or more than 120,000 public chains were excluded, along with four or five repertoires with anomalous nucleotide sharing. TCRdb limited this immuneACCESS table to in-frame rearrangements with V and J called. A share of clones is missing; checked studies link under half to unresolved V genes, and the rest is unexplained. D and trimming come from the DNA, and the V and J calls and clone size come from that table. The sample table lists approximately 170,000 clones, roughly 80% of them with a count of one. The ten biggest clones cover nearly 2.5% of the sample.

The sequence is built from TRBV15 and TRBJ2-1; TRBD1 is perhaps the D gene, given 6 matching bases. Specimen: PBMCs. This TCR was sampled from a male donor in good health and CMV-seronegative. The DNA is as follows: TGTGCCACCAGCACGGACAGCGATGGAGGCAATGAGCAGTTCTTC. Translated, this gives CATSTDSDGGNEQFF. With the portions outside the CDR3 filled from the reference TRBV15 and TRBJ2-1 genes, the complete variable region becomes DAMVIQNPRYQVTQFGKPVTLSCSQTLNHNVMYWYQQKSSQAPKLLFHYYDKDFNNEADTPDNFQSRRPNTSFCFLDIRSPGLGDTAMYLCATSTDSDGGNEQFFGPGTRLTVL.